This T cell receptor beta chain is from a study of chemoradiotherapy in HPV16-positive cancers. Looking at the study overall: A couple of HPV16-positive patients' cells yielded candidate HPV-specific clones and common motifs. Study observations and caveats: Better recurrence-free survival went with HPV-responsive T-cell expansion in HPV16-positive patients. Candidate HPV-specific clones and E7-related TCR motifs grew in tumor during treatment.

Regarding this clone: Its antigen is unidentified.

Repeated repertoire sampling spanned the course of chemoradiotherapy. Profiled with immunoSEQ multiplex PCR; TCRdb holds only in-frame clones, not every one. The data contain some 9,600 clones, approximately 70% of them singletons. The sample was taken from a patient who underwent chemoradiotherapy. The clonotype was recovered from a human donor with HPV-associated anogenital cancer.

This CDR3 reads CASSVAAGVQETQYF. Here the CDR3 DNA reads TGTGCCAGCAGCGTAGCAGCGGGGGTACAAGAGACCCAGTACTTC. This chain links TRBV9 with TRBJ2-5, with 8 bases aligning to TRBD2. The length of the CDR3 is 15 residues. CDR1 and CDR2 (germline): SGDLS, YYNGEE. With 0 bases clipped from V and 2 bases from J, the junction kept 3 bases outside the gene matches.